This TCR beta chain derives from a study of shared clonotypes between healthy human individuals. In the study overall: Every donor yielded three CD4 naive, three CD4 memory, two CD8 naive and one CD8 memory plate.

Study observations and caveats: Across subsets, estimated richness was generally greater for naive than for memory populations.

The authors loaded about 200 ng DNA, approximately 30,000 T cell genomes, into sorted-subset replicate PCRs. Method: immunoSEQ multiplex PCR; TCRdb's copy keeps in-frame clones and lacks some. The table has around 2,000,000 clones, approximately 94% seen once. V was pared by 4 bases and J by 4 bases, with 19 bases between. Germline V lookup: CDR1 WSHSY, CDR2 SAAADI. CDR3 size: 16 residues. This clone was counted a single time. Its cognate antigen is unknown. Positive CCR7 selection of CD45RO-negative cells yielded the naive CD8 cells, and terminally differentiated effector memory CD45RA+ cells were excluded.

This TCR derives from a man aged 18 to 29 in good health. Some clones in this sample may be carry-over from other donors' samples. Sequencing was performed on naive CD8+ T cells from PBMCs. This chain links TRBV10-2 with TRBJ1-1, with no clear D. CDR3 DNA sequence: TGCGCCAGCAGTGTTTTGACACCCCGGGCTGGCACTGAAGCTTTCTTT. Translating it yields CASSVLTPRAGTEAFF.